What follows are 27 T cell receptor beta chains derived from one specimen sequenced in a study of cytomegalovirus exposure and HLA in healthy donors (TCRdb year 2017). Library preparation employed the immunoSEQ multiplex PCR assay. As stored in TCRdb, this immuneACCESS dataset retains in-frame rearrangements with V and J assigned. A fraction of the clones does not appear; measured against another copy, unresolved V genes explain less than half of the discrepancy, and the remainder lacks a known reason. The sample includes roughly 220,000 clones, with 75% to 90% observed a single time. The ten largest make up more than 13% of the sample. Sequencing was performed on PBMCs. All receptors come from a woman aged 25 to 39 in good health and CMV-seropositive.

This chain connects TRBV6-5 to TRBJ1-1, with TRBD1 as a possible D gene (5 bases). Germline V gene sequence: CDR1 MNHEY, CDR2 SVGAGI. Trimming pared 0 bases from V and 5 bases from J, leaving 10 bases between. The CDR3 length is 14 residues. For the CDR3, the DNA is TGTGCCAGCAGTTACTCGGAGGGGTTAACTGAAGCTTTCTTT. Its protein is CASSYSEGLTEAFF.

The sample holds a few counts of this clone. The chain couples TRBV7-9 to TRBJ1-5; D is unclear. V lost 8 bases, J lost 0 bases, and 8 bases lay in between. Germline CDR1 SEHNR, CDR2 FQNEAQ (reference sequence). The CDR3 is 13 amino acids. The CDR3 loop is CASEEGSNQPQHF. The DNA of the CDR3 is TGTGCCAGCGAGGAGGGTAGCAATCAGCCCCAGCATTTT.

This clone was recorded a few times. The rearrangement joins TRBV28 to TRBJ2-7; D unresolved. Germline CDR1 and CDR2: MDHEN and SYDVKM. The V end was cut by 5 bases, the J end by 5 bases, with 10 bases between. This CDR3 spans 12 amino acids. CDR3: CASSRRDNEQYF. As DNA, the CDR3 is TGTGCCAGCAGTCGTAGGGATAACGAGCAGTACTTC.

The rearrangement joins TRBV12-1 to TRBJ1-5. TRBV12-1 is noted as a pseudogene. The CDR3 consists of 12 residues. For the CDR3, the DNA is TGTGCCAGCAGGCGCAGATATCAGCCCCAGCATTTT. Protein product: CASRRRYQPQHF.

V is TRBV6-6 and J is TRBJ1-5, with D tentatively TRBD1 (6 bases). Looked up from germline, CDR1 is MNHNY and CDR2 is SVGAGI (reference sequence). V lost 11 bases and J 0 bases, leaving 17 bases between the germline ends. CDR3 size: 15 residues. Here the CDR3 reads CAAGRGAGSNQPQHF. The CDR3 DNA follows: TGTGCCGCCGGCAGGGGAGCAGGTAGCAATCAGCCCCAGCATTTT.

The table lists this clone with a few counts. The chain combines TRBV5-5 with TRBJ1-3; D is undetermined. The V end was cut by 0 bases, the J end by 0 bases, with 7 bases between. The germline V gene encodes CDR1 SGHKS and CDR2 YYEKEE (reference sequence). The CDR3 covers 15 residues. The CDR3 spells CASSLDVYSGNTIYF. CDR3 bases: TGTGCCAGCAGCTTGGACGTATACTCTGGAAACACCATATATTTT.

The chain combines TRBV6-1 with TRBJ1-5; TRBD1 might be the D (6 bases). V was pared by 4 bases and J by 0 bases, with 10 bases between. The germline V gene has CDR1 MNHNS and CDR2 SASEGT. The CDR3 is 15 residues long. CDR3 residues: CASSGDRISNQPQHF. CDR3 nucleotides: TGTGCCAGCAGTGGTGACAGGATTAGCAATCAGCCCCAGCATTTT.

V is TRBV7-2 and J is TRBJ2-7; no definite D call. This CDR3 has 11 residues. The V and J ends lost 2 bases and 7 bases respectively, with 6 bases between them. The germline gives CDR1 SGHTA, CDR2 FQGNSA. CDR3 coding DNA: TGTGCCAGCAGCTTAAGCACGGAGCAGTACTTC. The encoded protein is CASSLSTEQYF.

This clone was observed a handful of times. The V gene is TRBV6-1, the J gene TRBJ1-3, with D hard to call. The CDR3 totals 15 residues. Germline CDR1 MNHNS, CDR2 SASEGT. Trimming took 2 bases from V and 4 from J, leaving 12 bases between them. CDR3 bases: TGTGCCAGCAGTGAACGGGGAGAGCTGGGAAACACCATATATTTT. It codes for CASSERGELGNTIYF.

This clone was seen just once. The chain uses TRBV29-1 and TRBJ2-3, with 8 bases fitting TRBD2. This CDR3 comprises 16 residues. CDR1 is SQVTM, CDR2 ANQGSEA, per germline. Trimming took 3 bases from V and 0 from J; bases not matched to a gene: 8. The CDR3 DNA sequence: TGCAGCGTTGAGCCAGCGGGAGCTTCTAGCACAGATACGCAGTATTTT. This translates into CSVEPAGASSTDTQYF.

J is TRBJ1-1 and V is TRBV6-5; tentative D call: TRBD1 (5 bases). Germline CDR1 and CDR2: MNHEY and SVGAGI. This CDR3 has 14 residues. Trimming cost V 5 bases and J 1 base, with 11 bases left between them. CDR3 loop: CASSVQGWNTEAFF. CDR3 DNA: TGTGCCAGCAGTGTCCAGGGTTGGAACACTGAAGCTTTCTTT.

The rearrangement uses TRBV6-5 and TRBJ1-2; D unresolved. Per germline, CDR1 MNHEY and CDR2 SVGAGI. This CDR3 is built from 13 residues. With 2 bases removed from V and 6 bases from J, the gap between germline ends came to 10 bases. The CDR3 here is CASSYRPVDGYTF. The CDR3 DNA is TGTGCCAGCAGTTACAGACCCGTGGATGGCTACACCTTC.

The V gene is TRBV13, the J gene TRBJ1-2; TRBD1 aligns across 7 bases. The CDR3 consists of 12 residues. With 6 bases clipped from V and 11 bases from J, the junction kept 9 bases outside the gene matches. The germline CDR1 and CDR2 sequences are PRHDT and FYEKMQ (reference sequence). The CDR3, as DNA: TGTGCCAGCAGTCTAGGGACAGCCGAATACACCTTC. This sequence encodes CASSLGTAEYTF.

The chain employs TRBV6-1 and TRBJ1-1; the match to TRBD1 covers 7 bases. This CDR3 has 14 residues. Germline V CDR1 and CDR2: MNHNS, SASEGT. V dropped 6 bases and J dropped 8; count of bases not matched to a gene: 12. Written as DNA, the CDR3 is TGTGCCAGCAGCTCCCGGACAGGACAACGAGAAGCTTTCTTT. Amino acids: CASSSRTGQREAFF.

The V call is TRBV30, the J call TRBJ2-1, with D uncertain. Looked up from germline, CDR1 is GTSNPN and CDR2 is SVGIG (reference sequence). The ends were cut back, 4 bases at V and 0 bases at J, with 16 bases in the middle. The length of the CDR3 is 16 residues. The CDR3 nucleotides read TGTGCCTGGAATTCCCGACTGTCCAGCTCCTACAATGAGCAGTTCTTC. It specifies CAWNSRLSSSYNEQFF.

This clone has just one count. The V and J genes are TRBV27 and TRBJ2-1; D is unresolved. Germline V gene lookup returns CDR1 MNHEY and CDR2 SMNVEV (reference sequence). CDR3 length: 11 residues. V was pared by 7 bases and J by 7 bases, with 8 bases between. CDR3 sequence reads: CASTFGNEQFF. The CDR3 DNA reads TGTGCCAGCACCTTTGGGAATGAGCAGTTCTTC.

The rearrangement joins TRBV28 to TRBJ2-2, with D tentatively TRBD2 (6 bases). Germline V gives CDR1 MDHEN, CDR2 SYDVKM. This CDR3 is built from 15 residues. The V gene lost 0 bases and the J gene lost 8 bases, with 13 bases spanning the gap. DNA for the CDR3: TGTGCCAGCAGTTTATGGACTAGTGGGGAGGGGGAGCTGTTTTTT. Translating gives CASSLWTSGEGELFF.

The chain carries TRBV6-5 and TRBJ2-7; TRBD1 matches at 10 bases. V shed 5 bases, J shed 2 bases, and the junction held 6 bases outside the gene matches. This CDR3 is built from 15 residues. Germline CDR1 MNHEY, CDR2 SVGAGI. The CDR3 nucleotides read TGTGCCAGCAGTAACACCGGGACAGGGGCCTACGAGCAGTACTTC. This encodes CASSNTGTGAYEQYF.

The CDR3 spells CASSFGWGETQYF. CDR3 bases: TGTGCCAGCAGCTTTGGGTGGGGAGAGACCCAGTACTTC. This chain joins TRBV7-6 and TRBJ2-5; D remains unclear. From germline, CDR1 is SGHVS and CDR2 FNYEAQ. V was cut by 3 bases and J by 4 bases, with 9 bases left in between. The CDR3 is 13 amino acids.

V and J are TRBV11-3 and TRBJ2-2, with 10 bases that match TRBD1. The germline V gene has CDR1 SGHNT and CDR2 YENEEA. The ends lost 3 bases at V and 6 bases at J; junction bases unmatched: 4. This CDR3 contains 15 residues. CDR3 residues: CASSLTGGASGELFF. The CDR3 nucleotides are TGTGCCAGCAGCTTGACAGGGGGCGCCTCCGGGGAGCTGTTTTTT.

This sequence joins TRBV7-3 and TRBJ2-1; 9 bases agree with TRBD1. V trimming: 5 bases; J trimming: 6 bases; junction bases outside the gene matches: 2. The CDR3 loop spans 13 amino acids. Germline V gene data show CDR1 as SGHTA and CDR2 as FQGTGA. CDR3 loop: CASSTDRGNEQFF. The DNA for the CDR3 is TGTGCCAGCAGCACGGACAGGGGCAATGAGCAGTTCTTC.

This clone showed up just a few times. This rearrangement joins TRBV7-2 to TRBJ1-5; D not resolved. This CDR3 has 13 amino acids. Trimming cost V 0 bases and J 5 bases, with 5 bases left between them. CDR1 SGHTA and CDR2 FQGNSA come from the germline V gene. The CDR3 DNA reads TGTGCCAGCAGCTTAGCGCAGTATCAGCCCCAGCATTTT. It is translated as CASSLAQYQPQHF. The full variable domain, with the rest looked up from reference TRBV7-2 and TRBJ1-5, is GAGVSQSPSNKVTEKGKDVELRCDPISGHTALYWYRQSLGQGLEFLIYFQGNSAPDKSGLPSDRFSAERTGGSVSTLTIQRTQQEDSAVYLCASSLAQYQPQHFGDGTRLSIL.

The chain links TRBV9 to TRBJ1-1; no clear D gene. Germline V gene lookup returns CDR1 SGDLS and CDR2 YYNGEE. V gave up 4 bases and J gave up 1 base, with 23 bases separating them. This CDR3 is 18 amino acids long. The CDR3 loop is CASSPQVQAEGPNTEAFF. In DNA form, the CDR3 reads TGTGCCAGCAGCCCGCAAGTTCAGGCAGAGGGTCCGAACACTGAAGCTTTCTTT.

The chain has TRBV7-8 and TRBJ1-2; D gene ambiguous. V was shortened by 1 base and J by 7 bases, with 10 bases between the two germline ends. This CDR3 is built from 13 residues. The germline CDR1 and CDR2 sequences are SGHVS and FQNEAQ. The CDR3 coding sequence is TGTGCCAGCAGCTTAGTAGAGGGCTTTGGCTACACCTTC. This codes for CASSLVEGFGYTF.

This clone was seen only once. This sequence joins TRBV7-9 and TRBJ2-7; 9 bases are a match to TRBD1. The CDR3 is 19 residues long. The junction had 21 bases not matched to a gene; V was cut back by 4 bases and J by 5 bases. Germline lookup yields CDR1 SEHNR and CDR2 FQNEAQ (reference sequence). Here the CDR3 reads CASSSFGGPTGGILHEQYF. Written as DNA, the CDR3 is TGTGCCAGCAGCTCCTTTGGGGGCCCTACAGGGGGCATTCTCCACGAGCAGTACTTC.

This clone was picked up a small number of times. The chain has TRBV5-8 and TRBJ1-1; D is possibly TRBD1 (6 bases). V gave up 2 bases and J gave up 0 bases, with 8 bases separating them. CDR3 length equals 14 residues. The germline V gene encodes CDR1 SGHTS and CDR2 YDEGEE. In nucleotides, the CDR3 is TGTGCCAGCAGCTTTAGGACAGTGAACACTGAAGCTTTCTTT. This sequence encodes CASSFRTVNTEAFF.

This sequence joins TRBV28 and TRBJ1-2; D call uncertain. The CDR3 loop spans 12 amino acids. V lost 3 bases and J 7 bases, leaving 9 bases between the germline ends. The V gene's germline CDR1 is MDHEN and CDR2 SYDVKM. Here the CDR3 DNA reads TGTGCCAGCAGTTTTAAAGGGTCTGGCTACACCTTC. Protein: CASSFKGSGYTF.